Listed below are T cell receptor beta chains from one sample, sequenced in a study of blood T cell repertoires in COVID-19. TCRdb keeps only in-frame clones here, not all; method: immunoSEQ multiplex PCR. The data contain about 110,000 clones, about 80% of them singletons. Sample: peripheral blood. The receptor set was obtained from a woman between 65 and 79 years old with acute or convalescent COVID-19. CDR3s include the opening cysteine and the closing phenylalanine or tryptophan. Fields, in order: clone size, V gene, J gene, D gene, CDR3 protein, CDR3 DNA. The D gene is left open where the match is weak. A row's size may be missing; if present it is once, few, many or a size class.

few	TRBV18	TRBJ2-7	TRBD2	CASSQDVLAGGGEQYF	TGTGCCAGCTCCCAAGACGTCCTAGCGGGAGGTGGTGAGCAGTACTTC
-	TRBV21-1	TRBJ2-7	-	CASSKCHLQGASSYEQYF	TGTGCCAGCAGCAAATGCCACCTACAGGGAGCCAGCTCCTACGAGCAGTACTTC
-	TRBV6-5	TRBJ1-2	TRBD1	CASSYGDSLSYTF	TGTGCCAGCAGTTACGGGGACAGCTTAAGCTACACCTTC
-	TRBV18	TRBJ1-2	TRBD1	CASSLVQGEGSDYGYTF	TGTGCCAGCTCACTAGTCCAGGGGGAAGGGTCCGACTATGGCTACACCTTC
-	TRBV7-2	TRBJ1-2	-	CASSLVYRENYGYTF	TGTGCCAGCAGCTTAGTATACAGAGAAAACTATGGCTACACCTTC
once	TRBV5-1	TRBJ2-7	TRBD1	CASSRDSNPYEQYF	TGCGCCAGCAGCAGGGACAGCAATCCCTACGAGCAGTACTTC
-	TRBV15	TRBJ1-3	-	CATSRDPGSGNTIYF	TGTGCCACCAGCAGAGATCCGGGCTCTGGAAACACCATATATTTT
-	TRBV27	TRBJ2-1	TRBD2	CASSSARTRGVEQFF	TGTGCCAGCAGCTCGGCTAGGACTAGGGGAGTTGAGCAGTTCTTC
few	TRBV30	TRBJ1-4	-	CAWSVQASNEKLFF	TGTGCCTGGAGTGTACAGGCGTCTAATGAAAAACTGTTTTTT
-	TRBV10-3	TRBJ2-1	TRBD2	CAISESTGGPTEQFF	TGTGCCATCAGTGAGTCAACGGGAGGGCCTACTGAGCAGTTCTTC
-	TRBV27	TRBJ2-1	TRBD2	CASSSNREDEQFF	TGTGCCAGCAGTTCCAATCGGGAGGATGAGCAGTTCTTC
-	TRBV29-1	TRBJ1-2	TRBD1	CSPRRDRVPRGGGYTF	TGCAGCCCCCGCCGGGACAGGGTCCCCCGTGGTGGAGGCTACACCTTC
once	TRBV7-9	TRBJ2-5	-	CASSFRLGGERETQYF	TGTGCCAGCAGTTTCCGGCTAGGGGGGGAGCGCGAGACCCAGTACTTC
-	TRBV28	TRBJ1-2	-	CASSFSGYGYTF	TGTGCCAGCAGTTTTTCAGGGTATGGCTACACCTTC
-	TRBV5-1	TRBJ1-1	TRBD1	CASTLQGADKNTEAFF	TGCGCCAGCACGCTACAGGGGGCTGACAAGAACACTGAAGCTTTCTTT
-	TRBV12-3/TRBV12-4	TRBJ1-2	-	CASTLSRDGYTF	TGTGCCAGCACATTGTCGAGGGATGGCTACACCTTC
-	TRBV6-5	TRBJ1-1	TRBD1	CASNRGRDTEAFF	TGTGCCAGCAACAGGGGGCGGGACACTGAAGCTTTCTTT
-	TRBV4-1	TRBJ2-1	-	CASSQDTSYGQFF	TGCGCCAGCAGCCAAGATACATCTTATGGGCAGTTCTTC
-	TRBV7-8	TRBJ2-3	TRBD2	CASSSGTSGTTDTQYF	TGTGCCAGCAGCTCCGGGACTAGCGGAACCACAGATACGCAGTATTTT
-	TRBV7-9	TRBJ1-6	-	CASSLIQGPSSPLHF	TGTGCCAGCAGCTTAATCCAGGGCCCTTCTTCACCCCTCCACTTT
-	TRBV11-2	TRBJ1-3	-	CASRGRSVRSSGNTIYF	TGTGCCAGCAGGGGGAGGTCAGTGCGGAGCTCTGGAAACACCATATATTTT
-	TRBV28	TRBJ1-5	-	CASNSPTGFFNQPQHF	TGTGCCAGCAATTCCCCAACAGGGTTTTTCAATCAGCCCCAGCATTTT
-	TRBV9	TRBJ2-7	-	CASSVDWGTYEQYF	TGTGCCAGCAGCGTAGATTGGGGCACCTACGAGCAGTACTTC
-	TRBV5-1	TRBJ2-1	-	CASSLDRSTYNEQFF	TGCGCCAGCAGCTTGGACAGGTCGACCTACAATGAGCAGTTCTTC
once	TRBV28	TRBJ2-7	TRBD1	CASRKGQWSYEQYF	TGTGCCAGCAGAAAGGGACAGTGGTCCTACGAGCAGTACTTC
-	TRBV5-1	TRBJ2-2	TRBD2	CASSGEGAGELFF	TGCGCCAGCAGCGGGGAGGGCGCCGGGGAGCTGTTTTTT
-	TRBV20-1	TRBJ1-2	-	CSAGGQPLDYGYTF	TGCAGTGCTGGTGGACAGCCGCTCGACTATGGCTACACCTTC
-	TRBV5-4	TRBJ1-4	TRBD1	CASSLRDRVDEKLFF	TGTGCCAGCAGCTTGAGGGACAGGGTGGACGAAAAACTGTTTTTT
once	TRBV14	TRBJ2-7	TRBD1	CASSRTGGVYEQYF	TGTGCCAGCAGCCGGACAGGGGGCGTTTACGAGCAGTACTTC
-	TRBV27	TRBJ2-5	-	CASSLTSSETQYF	TGTGCCAGCAGTTTAACTAGCTCGGAGACCCAGTACTTC
-	TRBV19	TRBJ1-5	-	CASSIPPGTSWAWPQHF	TGTGCCAGTAGTATCCCACCCGGGACATCATGGGCATGGCCCCAGCATTTT
-	TRBV18	TRBJ2-5	-	CASSPRLVETQYF	TGTGCCAGCTCACCCCGACTAGTTGAGACCCAGTACTTC
-	TRBV6-5	TRBJ2-7	-	CASITGYEQYF	TGTGCCAGCATTACGGGTTACGAGCAGTACTTC
-	TRBV4-1	TRBJ1-3	TRBD1	CASSQLQGSGNTIYF	TGCGCCAGCAGCCAATTACAGGGGTCTGGAAACACCATATATTTT
-	TRBV9	TRBJ1-2	-	CASSVGYQAVYGYTF	TGTGCCAGCAGCGTAGGGTATCAGGCAGTCTATGGCTACACCTTC
-	TRBV25-1	TRBJ1-3	-	CASSAQGTGNTIYF	TGTGCCAGCAGTGCGCAGGGTACTGGAAACACCATATATTTT
-	TRBV28	TRBJ1-2	TRBD1	CASRILYQGARYNYGYTF	TGTGCCAGCAGAATTTTATACCAGGGGGCGAGGTATAACTATGGCTACACCTTC
-	TRBV19	TRBJ2-5	-	CASKPRGQETQYF	TGTGCCAGTAAGCCGCGGGGACAAGAGACCCAGTACTTC
-	TRBV3-1/TRBV3-2	TRBJ1-5	TRBD1	CASSQDRGQGVDSNQPQHF	TGTGCCAGCAGCCAAGATCGAGGACAGGGGGTGGATAGCAATCAGCCCCAGCATTTT
-	TRBV6-4	TRBJ2-2	TRBD1	CASRGQGGSTGELFF	TGTGCCAGCAGGGGACAGGGGGGATCTACCGGGGAGCTGTTTTTT
-	TRBV5-1	TRBJ2-6	-	CATAEGGPHGANVLTF	TGCGCCACCGCGGAGGGGGGGCCCCACGGGGCCAACGTCCTGACTTTC
-	TRBV7-9	TRBJ2-3	TRBD1	CASSPITTGVMTDTQYF	TGTGCCAGCAGCCCAATTACGACAGGGGTTATGACAGATACGCAGTATTTT
few	TRBV7-8	TRBJ2-1	-	CASSPLAGGSASNEQFF	TGTGCCAGCAGCCCGCTGGCAGGAGGAAGCGCCAGTAATGAGCAGTTCTTC
-	TRBV7-9	TRBJ2-1	-	CASSARVSYNEQFF	TGTGCCAGCAGCGCCAGGGTTTCCTACAATGAGCAGTTCTTC
-	TRBV28	TRBJ1-2	-	CASHAGGTRGYTF	TGTGCCAGCCACGCCGGAGGGACTCGTGGCTACACCTTC
-	TRBV5-4	TRBJ2-1	TRBD2	CASSLVGTRRTEQFF	TGTGCCAGCAGCTTGGTTGGGACTAGGAGAACTGAGCAGTTCTTC
-	TRBV6-2/TRBV6-3	TRBJ1-1	TRBD1	CASSDGTTGSKTEAFF	TGTGCCAGCAGTGACGGGACGACAGGGTCGAAGACTGAAGCTTTCTTT
-	TRBV27	TRBJ1-2	TRBD1	CASSSGQGVWGYTF	TGTGCCAGCAGTTCCGGACAGGGGGTTTGGGGCTACACCTTC
once	TRBV28	TRBJ1-3	TRBD1	CASRTGVSGNTIYF	TGTGCCAGCAGAACAGGGGTCTCTGGAAACACCATATATTTT
-	TRBV10-3	TRBJ2-2	-	CAISESDGENTGELFF	TGTGCCATCAGTGAGTCGGATGGAGAGAACACCGGGGAGCTGTTTTTT
-	TRBV6-5	TRBJ2-2	TRBD2	CASHTRGVTGELFF	TGTGCCAGCCACACTCGGGGGGTCACCGGGGAGCTGTTTTTT
-	TRBV9	TRBJ2-1	-	CASSPEGDRYNEQFF	TGTGCCAGCAGCCCCGAGGGCGACCGGTACAATGAGCAGTTCTTC
-	TRBV30	TRBJ1-5	-	CAWSQEGQPQHF	TGTGCCTGGAGTCAGGAGGGTCAGCCCCAGCATTTT
-	TRBV11-2	TRBJ2-5	TRBD2	CASSSGLAQTQYF	TGTGCCAGCAGCTCCGGACTAGCGCAGACCCAGTACTTC
-	TRBV5-6	TRBJ1-2	-	CASSLDLGVGYGYTF	TGTGCCAGCAGCTTGGACCTCGGGGTAGGGTATGGCTACACCTTC
-	TRBV5-1	TRBJ1-6	-	CASSLFSDSLGSPLHF	TGCGCCAGCAGCCTGTTCTCGGACAGCCTGGGATCACCCCTCCACTTT
-	TRBV7-9	TRBJ2-1	TRBD2	CASSIQLAGVLNEQFF	TGTGCCAGCAGCATTCAACTAGCGGGAGTTTTGAACGAGCAGTTCTTC